Listed here are 28 T cell receptor beta chains from one sample, sequenced in a study of post-analysis software for immune sequencing data. Libraries were made from TCR beta cDNA, and they carried unique molecular identifiers. TCRdb called the PCR reads again in MiXCR, with one record for every CDR3 protein. The sample comprises more than 450,000 distinct CDR3 sequences, approximately 31% of which are singletons, and roughly 6% rests with the top ten. Study results and caveats: Among roughly 5 TRBV segments more frequent in patients than controls were TRBV5-6, TRBV5-1 and TRBV20-1.

These TCRs' antigens remain unknown. What was sequenced was blood. The receptors were gathered from a girl under 18 with multiple sclerosis.

The sample holds a few counts of this clonotype. J is TRBJ2-1 and V is TRBV10-3; possible D gene TRBD2, 6 bases. Germline V lookup: CDR1 ENHRY, CDR2 SYGVKD. V shed 6 bases and J shed 7 bases, with 16 bases lying between them. This CDR3 contains 14 residues. CDR3 nucleotide sequence: TGTGCCATCAGGGGGGGACTGCCGGGGAATGAGCAGTTCTTC. Translation: CAIRGGLPGNEQFF.

This clonotype was observed at least ten times. V usage is TRBV20-1 and J usage is TRBJ2-7; 7 positions agree with TRBD1. Germline values: CDR1 DFQATT, CDR2 SNEGSKA (reference sequence). This CDR3 has 13 residues. V trimming: 6 bases; J trimming: 1 base; junction bases outside the gene matches: 6. CDR3 sequence (DNA): TGCAGTGCAAACAGGGGCTATTCCTACGAGCAGTACTTC. As protein: CSANRGYSYEQYF.

Comment on this clonotype: At one end, the junction sequence differs from germline, possibly due to a read error. V usage is TRBV10-2 and J usage is TRBJ2-3; 16 nucleotides align to TRBD2. The CDR3 is 16 amino acids. CDR1 is WSHSY, CDR2 SAAADI, per germline. The CDR3: CVSSEGTSGGADTQYF. The CDR3 DNA is TGCGTCAGCAGTGAAGGGACTAGCGGGGGGGCTGATACGCAGTATTTT.

The genes are TRBV2 and TRBJ1-1; a possible D gene is TRBD1 (6 bases). The germline gives CDR1 SNHLY, CDR2 FYNNEI. The CDR3 loop spans 14 amino acids. V was cut by 4 bases and J by 4 bases, with 13 bases left in between. The CDR3 bases are TGTGCCAGCAGTGCCACAGGGATAGGCACTGAAGCTTTCTTT. This codes for CASSATGIGTEAFF.

The rearrangement joins TRBV14 to TRBJ1-2; D perhaps matches TRBD1 (5 bases). The V and J ends lost 1 base and 5 bases respectively, with 11 bases between them. The length of the CDR3 is 14 residues. Per the germline V gene, CDR1 is SGHDN and CDR2 is FVKESK. Here the CDR3 DNA reads TGTGCCAGCAGCCAAGGGGCAGGGCCATATGGCTACACCTTC. Amino acids: CASSQGAGPYGYTF.

The sample holds a few counts of this clonotype. V usage is TRBV15 and J usage is TRBJ2-2; D unclear. Trimming cost V 2 bases and J 2 bases, with 6 bases left between them. The CDR3 consists of 14 residues. CDR1 and CDR2 from the germline V gene are LNHNV and YYDKDF (reference sequence). CDR3 sequence: CATSRLRNTGELFF. CDR3 nucleotides: TGTGCCACCAGCAGACTTCGTAACACCGGGGAGCTGTTTTTT. Supplemented by reference TRBV15 and TRBJ2-2, the full variable domain reads DAMVIQNPRYQVTQFGKPVTLSCSQTLNHNVMYWYQQKSSQAPKLLFHYYDKDFNNEADTPDNFQSRRPNTSFCFLDIRSPGLGDTAMYLCATSRLRNTGELFFGEGSRLTVL.

This clonotype was seen more than once but under ten times. CDR3 residues: CASSLYRSTSYEQYF. The CDR3 DNA is TGTGCCAGCAGCTTATACAGGTCCACCTCCTACGAGCAGTACTTC. The chain couples TRBV11-2 to TRBJ2-7; TRBD1 is a possible D gene (5 bases). The CDR3 loop spans 15 amino acids. Trimming pared 2 bases from V and 0 bases from J, leaving 11 bases between. Germline values: CDR1 SGHAT, CDR2 FQNNGV.

V is TRBV20-1 and J is TRBJ1-5; the D gene is possibly TRBD1 (6 bases). The CDR3 totals 17 residues. Germline CDR1 reads DFQATT; CDR2 reads SNEGSKA (reference sequence). With 0 bases removed from V and 1 base from J, the gap between germline ends came to 16 bases. The CDR3 loop reads CSARDRGGAWSNQPQHF. For the CDR3, the DNA is TGCAGTGCTAGAGATAGGGGGGGGGCTTGGAGCAATCAGCCCCAGCATTTT.

The rearrangement uses TRBV20-1 and TRBJ2-4, with D maybe TRBD2 (6 bases). The end of the DNA fits TRBJ2-7 better, so the J call may be wrong. CDR1 and CDR2 (germline): DFQATT, SNEGSKA (reference sequence). This CDR3 is built from 13 residues. The CDR3 DNA follows: TGCAGTGGCACCGGGACTGCCTACGTCGAGCAGTACTTC. This gives the protein CSGTGTAYVEQYF.

The CDR3 DNA is TGTGCCAGCATGGCGGGGGCGAACACCGGGGAGCTGTTTTTT. Its translation: CASMAGANTGELFF. This chain connects TRBV28 to TRBJ2-2; the match to TRBD2 covers 7 bases. The CDR3 runs to 14 residues. Germline CDR1 reads MDHEN; CDR2 reads SYDVKM. The V gene end was trimmed by 7 bases and the J gene end by 0 bases; junction bases not matched to a gene: 2.

As for this clonotype: This may arise from a read error, as a much more abundant clone is one base away. V usage is TRBV5-5 and J usage is TRBJ1-2; the D gene is possibly TRBD1 (5 bases). CDR3 length equals 15 residues. Germline CDR1 SGHKS, CDR2 YYEKEE (reference sequence). CDR3 sequence reads: CASSLWGREDYDYTF. DNA for the CDR3: TGTGCCAGCAGCCTCTGGGGGAGGGAGGACTATGACTACACCTTC.

V is TRBV29-1 and J is TRBJ1-1, with a tentative D call TRBD1 (5 bases). The CDR3 contains 13 residues. Germline values: CDR1 SQVTM, CDR2 ANQGSEA. The V and J ends lost 5 bases and 4 bases respectively, with 14 bases between them. The CDR3 DNA follows: TGCAGCGTTATGCAGGGTGGTCCCACTGAAGCTTTCTTT. Translated, it gives CSVMQGGPTEAFF.

CDR3 nucleotide sequence: TGTGCCATCAGTGAAGGACACCCGAACACTGAAGCTTTCTTT. Protein: CAISEGHPNTEAFF. This chain links TRBV10-3 with TRBJ1-1; D might be TRBD1 (5 bases). The germline gives CDR1 ENHRY, CDR2 SYGVKD. The V and J ends lost 3 bases and 1 base respectively, with 9 bases between them. CDR3 length: 14 amino acids.

In its sample, this clonotype was seen a few times. V is TRBV20-1 and J is TRBJ2-1, with D perhaps matching TRBD2 (7 bases). Per the germline V gene, CDR1 is DFQATT and CDR2 is SNEGSKA (reference sequence). The CDR3 extends over 14 amino acids. Trimming left V 6 bases short and J 8 bases short, with 20 bases between. The CDR3 loop is CSAARGGAVYEQFF. The DNA for the CDR3 is TGCAGTGCGGCACGAGGGGGGGCGGTCTATGAGCAGTTCTTC.

This clonotype was seen a single time. The chain uses TRBV20-1 and TRBJ1-1, with D unclear. The germline V and J ends were trimmed by 0 bases and 5 bases, with 4 bases remaining between them. CDR3 size: 11 residues. Germline V CDR1 and CDR2: DFQATT, SNEGSKA (reference sequence). CDR3 amino acids: CSARDMTEAFF. Written as DNA, the CDR3 is TGCAGTGCTAGAGACATGACTGAAGCTTTCTTT.

V and J are TRBV15 and TRBJ2-1, with 10 positions matching TRBD2. Germline CDR1 and CDR2: LNHNV and YYDKDF (reference sequence). After removal of 4 bases from V and 4 bases from J, the junction contained 4 bases not matched to a gene. The CDR3 has 15 residues. CDR3 loop: CATSTSGGAYNEQFF. As DNA, the CDR3 is TGTGCCACCAGCACCAGCGGGGGGGCATACAATGAGCAGTTCTTC.

This clonotype was counted a few times. The V call is TRBV15, the J call TRBJ2-1; 13 bases are a match to TRBD2. Trimming removed 3 bases from V and 10 bases from J; junction bases left unmatched: 12. Germline-derived CDR1 and CDR2 are LNHNV and YYDKDF (reference sequence). CDR3 length: 17 amino acids. CDR3 sequence: CATSRGLAGSDLNEQFF. Here the CDR3 DNA reads TGTGCCACCAGCAGGGGACTAGCGGGGTCGGATTTAAACGAGCAGTTCTTC.

The chain couples TRBV20-1 to TRBJ2-7; 9 bases map to TRBD1. Germline CDR1 reads DFQATT; CDR2 reads SNEGSKA (reference sequence). Unmatched junction bases numbered 6, after V lost 5 bases and J lost 10 bases. The CDR3 sequence is 11 residues long. CDR3 DNA sequence: TGCAGTGCTCAGACAGGGGGAGAACAGTACTTC. Translated, it gives CSAQTGGEQYF.

This chain connects TRBV5-1 to TRBJ2-5, with 9 bases that match TRBD1. The closer fit of TRBJ2-7 to the DNA end suggests the J call may be wrong. The germline CDR1 and CDR2 sequences are SGHRS and YFSETQ. The CDR3 runs to 14 residues. The CDR3 nucleotides are TGCGCCAGCAGCCGCGAGACAGGGGGCTACGAGCAGTACTTC. It specifies CASSRETGGYEQYF.

The chain carries TRBV5-6 and TRBJ2-3, with 10 bases identical to TRBD1. This CDR3 spans 13 amino acids. J gave up 6 bases and V 4 bases, and 2 bases lay outside the gene matches. Germline V CDR1 and CDR2: SGHDT, YYEEEE. The CDR3 DNA reads as TGTGCCAGCAGCCGGGACAGGGGCGATACGCAGTATTTT. This translates into CASSRDRGDTQYF.

The chain couples TRBV5-1 to TRBJ1-1; the match to TRBD1 covers 9 bases. V was clipped by 3 bases and J by 3 bases; unmatched bases: 21. Germline V gene sequence: CDR1 SGHRS, CDR2 YFSETQ. The CDR3 extends over 20 amino acids. The DNA of the CDR3 is TGCGCCAGCAGCTCAACCTTCAGGGCGGGACAGGGAAATAGGGACACTGAAGCTTTCTTT. Amino acid sequence: CASSSTFRAGQGNRDTEAFF.

This chain joins TRBV5-4 and TRBJ2-7; TRBD1 agrees at 7 bases. V shed 4 bases and J 10 bases; nucleotides not matched to a gene: 5. This CDR3 spans 11 amino acids. In germline, CDR1 is SGHNT, CDR2 YYREEE (reference sequence). This CDR3 is CASSHDRDQYF. CDR3 bases: TGTGCCAGCAGCCACGACAGGGACCAGTACTTC.

This clonotype turned up a few times. The rearrangement uses TRBV10-3 and TRBJ1-2; possible D gene TRBD1, 5 bases. Looked up from germline, CDR1 is ENHRY and CDR2 is SYGVKD. There are 16 residues in the CDR3. The V end lost 4 bases, the J end lost 4 bases, and 19 bases lay between the germline ends. The CDR3 protein is CAISGVTASPVYGYTF. The CDR3 nucleotides are TGTGCCATCAGTGGGGTGACAGCCTCCCCCGTCTATGGCTACACCTTC.

The CDR3 DNA reads as TGTGCCACCAGCAGAACCGGGACCGGGGAGACCCAGTACTTC. Its translation is CATSRTGTGETQYF. This chain uses TRBV15 with TRBJ2-5; D possibly matches TRBD1 or TRBD2 (5 bases each). This CDR3 is built from 14 residues. Germline CDR1 is LNHNV and CDR2 is YYDKDF (reference sequence). V was clipped by 2 bases and J by 5 bases, with 12 bases between them.

The chain joins TRBV5-1 to TRBJ1-1; no reliable D call. The CDR3 runs 12 residues. CDR1 is SGHRS and CDR2 is YFSETQ in the germline V gene. With 1 base removed from V and 6 bases from J, the gap between germline ends came to 7 bases. The CDR3 spells CASSLPTSEAFF. The CDR3, as DNA: TGCGCCAGCAGCTTGCCCACTTCTGAAGCTTTCTTT.

This clonotype was detected once. The V gene is TRBV12-3 or TRBV12-4, the J gene TRBJ1-1, with D unclear. This CDR3 has 14 amino acids. V was shortened by 2 bases and J by 2 bases, with 9 bases between the two germline ends. The CDR3 spells CASSLHGINTEAFF. In nucleotides, the CDR3 is TGTGCCAGCAGTTTACACGGCATAAACACTGAAGCTTTCTTT.

The chain is built from TRBV5-1 and TRBJ1-2; 9 bases fit TRBD1. J lost 4 bases, V lost 3 bases, and 4 bases had no gene match. Germline values: CDR1 SGHRS, CDR2 YFSETQ. The CDR3 runs to 14 residues. Written as DNA, the CDR3 is TGCGCCAGCAGCTCGCCGGACAGGGGCTATGGCTACACCTTC. This encodes CASSSPDRGYGYTF.

The count of this clonotype is one. The chain recombines TRBV6-1 with TRBJ1-5, with TRBD1 identical over 9 bases. In germline, CDR1 is MNHNS, CDR2 SASEGT. V gave up 6 bases and J gave up 0 bases; unmatched junction bases: 9. The CDR3 loop spans 17 amino acids. The CDR3 nucleotides are TGTGCCAGCAGATCTAAACCGGGACAGGGTAGCAATCAGCCCCAGCATTTT. Translation gives CASRSKPGQGSNQPQHF.